This T cell receptor beta chain comes out of a study of T cells after yellow fever vaccination. The study, taken as a whole, reports: Abundant bulk-population clonotypes could contaminate the FACS-sorted repertoires.

The table lists this clonotype with a few counts. What it recognizes is unknown. TCRdb re-derived calls from the 5' RACE reads in MiXCR, one entry per CDR3 protein. Of over 150,000 distinct CDR3 sequences in the sample, about 6% are singletons; the top ten hold just under 3%. The J segment lost 4 bases and the V segment lost 1 base, leaving 9 bases of the junction unmatched. The CDR3 runs 18 residues. Germline lookup yields CDR1 SGHVS and CDR2 FNYEAQ. Specimen: CD4+ T cells sorted from PBMCs, collected on the day of the first yellow fever vaccination. The TCR comes from a man aged 18 to 30 who received the YFV17D yellow fever vaccine. The chain joins TRBV7-6 to TRBJ2-6; 8 bases are shared with TRBD1. DNA for the CDR3: TGTGCCAGCAGCTTAGGGGGTATCAGGGGGCGGGGGGCCAACGTCCTGACTTTC. It is translated as CASSLGGIRGRGANVLTF. Filled out from reference TRBV7-6 and TRBJ2-6, the complete variable domain reads GAGVSQSPRYKVTKRGQDVALRCDPISGHVSLYWYRQALGQGPEFLTYFNYEAQQDKSGLPNDRFSAERPEGSISTLTIQRTEQRDSAMYRCASSLGGIRGRGANVLTFGAGSRLTVL.